The 19 T cell receptor beta chains below all came from one sample that was sequenced in a study of blood T cell repertoires in COVID-19. TCRdb's copy holds only in-frame clones and misses some; the assay was immunoSEQ multiplex PCR. Seen here are approximately 200,000 clones, approximately 86% observed once, and the top ten hold around 4.5%. The source material was PBMCs or T cells enriched from blood (not recorded which). Receptors originate from a woman between 25 and 40 years old who had been exposed to COVID-19.

The chain is built from TRBV7-2 and TRBJ1-1, with unresolved D. Germline V gene data show CDR1 as SGHTA and CDR2 as FQGNSA. The CDR3 is 14 amino acids. The germline V and J ends were trimmed by 8 bases and 0 bases, with 13 bases remaining between them. This CDR3 is CASRRLDMNTEAFF. The CDR3 DNA is TGTGCCAGCCGACGTTTAGACATGAACACTGAAGCTTTCTTT.

The chain has TRBV27 and TRBJ1-5; D remains ambiguous. The CDR3 length is 13 residues. Germline V gene lookup returns CDR1 MNHEY and CDR2 SMNVEV (reference sequence). The V and J ends lost 6 bases and 4 bases respectively, with 10 bases between them. CDR3 DNA: TGTGCCAGCAGCCGCGGACTAAATCAGCCCCAGCATTTT. It encodes CASSRGLNQPQHF.

V and J are TRBV10-3 and TRBJ1-5; D possibly corresponds to TRBD1 (6 bases). The CDR3 length is 15 residues. V lost 7 bases and J lost 1, with 14 bases in between. In germline, CDR1 is ENHRY, CDR2 SYGVKD. CDR3 residues: CAINRTGISNQPQHF. CDR3 coding DNA: TGTGCCATCAATCGAACAGGGATCAGCAATCAGCCCCAGCATTTT.

This sequence joins TRBV21-1 and TRBJ1-2; the D call in the table, TRBD1, was not verified against the DNA. TRBV21-1 is a listed pseudogene. This CDR3 has 14 residues. CDR3 DNA sequence: TGTGCCAGCAGCAAAAAAGGCAGGGGGCACGGCTACACCTTC. Protein product: CASSKKGRGHGYTF.

The gene calls are TRBV9 and TRBJ2-1; D is perhaps TRBD2 (6 bases). CDR1 is SGDLS, CDR2 YYNGEE, per germline. The V and J ends lost 0 bases and 5 bases respectively, with 15 bases between them. This CDR3 comprises 16 residues. CDR3 coding DNA: TGTGCCAGCAGCGTAGAGGTGGGGGGACTCGACAATGAGCAGTTCTTC. Amino acids: CASSVEVGGLDNEQFF.

V usage is TRBV10-2 and J usage is TRBJ2-3; weak D call: TRBD2 (6 bases). This CDR3 is 19 amino acids long. The germline V and J ends were trimmed by 5 bases and 4 bases, with 28 bases remaining between them. Germline values: CDR1 WSHSY, CDR2 SAAADI. CDR3 bases: TGCGCCAGCAGTCTGTCCGGGACTGGTAACCACTACCCCCCAGATACGCAGTATTTT. This translates into CASSLSGTGNHYPPDTQYF.

This clone was recorded only once. V and J are TRBV19 and TRBJ2-5; D remains unclear. V lost 9 bases to trimming and J lost 1 base, with 15 bases between them. The V gene's germline CDR1 is LNHDA and CDR2 SQIVND (reference sequence). The CDR3 totals 14 residues. In DNA, the CDR3 is TGTGCCAGCAGATCACAGAGCATCCAAGAGACCCAGTACTTC. Translation gives CASRSQSIQETQYF.

The rearrangement links TRBV3-1 (or the pseudogene TRBV3-2) to TRBJ1-6, with D possibly TRBD1 on 5 matching bases. Germline CDR1 reads LGHDT; CDR2 reads YNNKEL (reference sequence). This CDR3 has 12 residues. V lost 1 base and J 13 bases, leaving 8 bases between the germline ends. The chain's CDR3 is CASSQVRAPLHF. The CDR3 DNA is TGTGCCAGCAGCCAAGTCAGGGCTCCCCTCCACTTT.

This chain links TRBV3-1 (or the pseudogene TRBV3-2) with TRBJ1-2; D is possibly TRBD1 (6 bases). In germline, CDR1 is LGHDT, CDR2 YNNKEL (reference sequence). V lost 4 bases and J lost 4, with 13 bases in between. This CDR3 has 14 residues. The CDR3 nucleotides read TGTGCCAGCAGCCTCCTAAGACAGGCCTATGGCTACACCTTC. Translated: CASSLLRQAYGYTF.

The chain carries TRBV6-5 and TRBJ2-7; D is perhaps TRBD2 (5 bases). V gave up 6 bases and J gave up 6 bases, with 12 bases separating them. CDR1 MNHEY and CDR2 SVGAGI come from the germline V gene. The CDR3 length is 12 residues. The CDR3 protein is CASRRVPFEQYF. DNA of the CDR3: TGTGCCAGCAGGAGGGTCCCCTTCGAGCAGTACTTC.

This chain connects TRBV18 to TRBJ1-3; D is uncertain. Trimming pared 2 bases from V and 0 bases from J, leaving 11 bases between. This CDR3 is built from 16 residues. Looked up from germline, CDR1 is KGHSH and CDR2 is LQKENI. The CDR3 loop is CASSPATVASGNTIYF. Here the CDR3 DNA reads TGTGCCAGCTCACCAGCGACCGTAGCCTCTGGAAACACCATATATTTT. Full variable domain (remainder filled in from reference TRBV18 and TRBJ1-3): NAGVMQNPRHLVRRRGQEARLRCSPMKGHSHVYWYRQLPEEGLKFMVYLQKENIIDESGMPKERFSAEFPKEGPSILRIQQVVRGDSAAYFCASSPATVASGNTIYFGEGSWLTVV.

The chain joins TRBV30 to TRBJ1-1; unclear D gene. Germline V gives CDR1 GTSNPN, CDR2 SVGIG (reference sequence). CDR3 length equals 12 residues. V lost 3 bases and J 14 bases, leaving 19 bases between the germline ends. CDR3 amino acids: CAWSVGPHPHFF. The CDR3 DNA is TGTGCCTGGAGCGTGGGCCCCCATCCACACTTCTTT.

The rearrangement links TRBV12-3 or TRBV12-4 to TRBJ1-2; 10 nucleotides agree with TRBD1. V gave up 7 bases and J gave up 4 bases; unmatched junction bases: 3. CDR3 length equals 13 residues. CDR3 sequence reads: CASKTGGVYGYTF. As DNA, the CDR3 is TGTGCCAGCAAGACAGGGGGCGTCTATGGCTACACCTTC.

The V and J genes are TRBV4-2 and TRBJ1-4, with 8 bases fitting TRBD1. V was pared by 1 base and J by 9 bases, with 7 bases of the junction left unmatched. The CDR3 has 15 residues. Germline V lookup: CDR1 LGHNA, CDR2 YNFKEQ. The CDR3, as DNA: TGTGCCAGCAGCCAAGCGAGTAGGACAGGGAAAAAACTGTTTTTT. Encoded protein: CASSQASRTGKKLFF.

The count of this clone is one. CDR3 nucleotide sequence: TGTGCCAGCAGCCGCACAGGACAGGGAGGTTCACCCCTCCACTTT. Amino acid sequence: CASSRTGQGGSPLHF. The chain has TRBV3-1 (or the pseudogene TRBV3-2) and TRBJ1-6; 8 nucleotides agree with TRBD1. The CDR3 consists of 15 residues. The trim removed 4 bases at V and 9 bases at J, leaving 8 bases unmatched. In germline, CDR1 is LGHDT, CDR2 YNNKEL (reference sequence).

The V and J genes are TRBV5-1 and TRBJ2-6, with TRBD1 as a possible D gene (5 bases). CDR1 is SGHRS and CDR2 is YFSETQ in the germline V gene. V lost 3 bases and J 2 bases, leaving 9 bases between the germline ends. This CDR3 comprises 15 residues. CDR3 residues: CASSSDSAGANVLTF. The CDR3 bases are TGCGCCAGCAGCTCAGACAGTGCTGGGGCCAACGTCCTGACTTTC.

This clone was picked up one time. The J gene is TRBJ2-7, the V gene TRBV5-1, with 7 bases matching TRBD1. V shed 0 bases, J shed 3 bases, and the junction held 15 bases outside the gene matches. Looked up from germline, CDR1 is SGHRS and CDR2 is YFSETQ. This CDR3 is 18 amino acids long. CDR3 coding DNA: TGCGCCAGCAGCTTGGAGGACAGGTCGGAGGTGACCTTCTACGAGCAGTACTTC. It yields the protein CASSLEDRSEVTFYEQYF.

This chain joins TRBV4-1 and TRBJ2-7; TRBD2 aligns across 8 bases. CDR1 MGHRA and CDR2 YSYEKL come from the germline V gene. The CDR3 runs 16 residues. V gave up 4 bases and J gave up 3 bases; unmatched junction bases: 11. The chain's CDR3 is CASSPYYSGENYEQYF. The CDR3 region has the DNA TGCGCCAGCAGCCCGTATTATAGCGGGGAGAACTACGAGCAGTACTTC.

The rearrangement joins TRBV6-5 to TRBJ1-1; no firm D call. The CDR3 runs 14 residues. Deletions cut 2 bases from V and 1 base from J, with 8 bases between. Germline CDR1 and CDR2: MNHEY and SVGAGI. CDR3 DNA: TGTGCCAGCAGTTACGGGCCTAAGAACACTGAAGCTTTCTTT. As protein: CASSYGPKNTEAFF.